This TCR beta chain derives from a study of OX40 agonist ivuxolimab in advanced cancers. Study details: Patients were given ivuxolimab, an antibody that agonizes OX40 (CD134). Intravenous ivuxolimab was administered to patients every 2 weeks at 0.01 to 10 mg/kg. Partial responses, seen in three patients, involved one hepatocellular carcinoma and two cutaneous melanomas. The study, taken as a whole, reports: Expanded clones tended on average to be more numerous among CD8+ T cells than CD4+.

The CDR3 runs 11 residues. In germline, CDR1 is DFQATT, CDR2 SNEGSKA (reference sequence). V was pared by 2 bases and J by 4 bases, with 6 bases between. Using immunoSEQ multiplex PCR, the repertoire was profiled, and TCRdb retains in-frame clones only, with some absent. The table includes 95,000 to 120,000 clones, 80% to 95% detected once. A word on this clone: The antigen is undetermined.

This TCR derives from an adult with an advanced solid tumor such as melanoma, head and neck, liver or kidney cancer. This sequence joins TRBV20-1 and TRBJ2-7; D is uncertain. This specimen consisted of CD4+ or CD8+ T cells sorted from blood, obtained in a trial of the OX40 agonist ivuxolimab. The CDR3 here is CSARSGYEQYF. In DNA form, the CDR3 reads TGCAGTGCTAGAAGTGGGTACGAGCAGTACTTC.